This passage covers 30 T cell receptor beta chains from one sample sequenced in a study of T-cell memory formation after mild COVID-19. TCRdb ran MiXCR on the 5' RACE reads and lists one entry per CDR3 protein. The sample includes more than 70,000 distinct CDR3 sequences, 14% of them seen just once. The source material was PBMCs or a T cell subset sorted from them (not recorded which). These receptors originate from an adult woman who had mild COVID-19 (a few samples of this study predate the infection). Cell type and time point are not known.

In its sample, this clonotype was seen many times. In DNA form, the CDR3 reads TGCGCCAGCAGCCACACCGGGGGCTCCTACGAGCAGTACTTC. This translates into CASSHTGGSYEQYF. This chain joins TRBV4-3 and TRBJ2-7; possible D gene TRBD2, 6 bases. The CDR3 is 14 amino acids. Germline V lookup: CDR1 LGHNA, CDR2 YSLEER. V dropped 3 bases and J dropped 0 bases, with 9 bases sitting between them.

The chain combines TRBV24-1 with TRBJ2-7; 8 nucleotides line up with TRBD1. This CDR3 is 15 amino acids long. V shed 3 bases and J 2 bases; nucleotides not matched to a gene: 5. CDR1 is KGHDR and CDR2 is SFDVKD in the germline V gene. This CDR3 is CATSDEGTGTYEQYF. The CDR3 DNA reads TGTGCCACCAGTGATGAAGGGACAGGTACCTACGAGCAGTACTTC.

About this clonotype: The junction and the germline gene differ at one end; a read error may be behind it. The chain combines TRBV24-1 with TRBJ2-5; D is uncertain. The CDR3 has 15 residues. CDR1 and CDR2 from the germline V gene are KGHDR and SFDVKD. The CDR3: CATSDLGTPQETQYF. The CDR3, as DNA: TGTGCCACTAGTGATTTGGGCACACCGCAAGAGACCCAGTACTTC.

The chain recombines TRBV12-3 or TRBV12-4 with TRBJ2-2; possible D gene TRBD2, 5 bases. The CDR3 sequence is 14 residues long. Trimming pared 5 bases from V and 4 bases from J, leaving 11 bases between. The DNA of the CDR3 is TGTGCCAGCAGTGTAACCACTAGCACCGGGGAGCTGTTTTTT. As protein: CASSVTTSTGELFF.

The CDR3 here is CSVELDRGSDFF. The CDR3 coding sequence is TGCAGCGTTGAGTTGGACAGGGGAAGTGATTTCTTT. The rearrangement joins TRBV29-1 to TRBJ1-1; 9 nucleotides match TRBD1. The CDR3 is made up of 12 amino acids. The V gene's germline CDR1 is SQVTM and CDR2 ANQGSEA. V was clipped by 3 bases and J by 13 bases; unmatched bases: 9.

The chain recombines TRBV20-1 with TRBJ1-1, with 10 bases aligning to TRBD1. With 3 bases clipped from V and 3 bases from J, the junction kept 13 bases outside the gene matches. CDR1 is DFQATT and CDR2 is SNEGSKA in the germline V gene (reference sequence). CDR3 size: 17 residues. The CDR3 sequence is CSASSIPGTGEDTEAFF. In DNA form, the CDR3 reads TGCAGTGCTAGTAGTATTCCCGGGACAGGGGAGGACACTGAAGCTTTCTTT.

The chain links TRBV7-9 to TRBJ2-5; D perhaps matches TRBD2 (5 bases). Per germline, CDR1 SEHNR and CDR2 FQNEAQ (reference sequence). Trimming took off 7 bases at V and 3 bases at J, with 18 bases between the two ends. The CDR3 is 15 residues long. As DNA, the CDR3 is TGTGCCAGCAAATCAGCGGAAGTGACGGAAGAGACCCAGTACTTC. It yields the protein CASKSAEVTEETQYF.

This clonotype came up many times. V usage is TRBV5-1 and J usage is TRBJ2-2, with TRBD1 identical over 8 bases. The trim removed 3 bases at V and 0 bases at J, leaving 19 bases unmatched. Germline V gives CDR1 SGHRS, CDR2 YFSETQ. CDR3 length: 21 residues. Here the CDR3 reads CASSWTLTPAMTGANTGELFF. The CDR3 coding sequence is TGCGCCAGCAGCTGGACCCTGACCCCAGCTATGACAGGGGCGAACACCGGGGAGCTGTTTTTT.

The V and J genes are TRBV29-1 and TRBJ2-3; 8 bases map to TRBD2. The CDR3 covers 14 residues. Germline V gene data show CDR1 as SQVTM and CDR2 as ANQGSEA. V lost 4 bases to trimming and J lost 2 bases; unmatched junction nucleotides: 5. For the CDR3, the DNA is TGCAGCGTTGTCTCTAGCGGGCCCACAGATACGCAGTATTTT. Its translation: CSVVSSGPTDTQYF.

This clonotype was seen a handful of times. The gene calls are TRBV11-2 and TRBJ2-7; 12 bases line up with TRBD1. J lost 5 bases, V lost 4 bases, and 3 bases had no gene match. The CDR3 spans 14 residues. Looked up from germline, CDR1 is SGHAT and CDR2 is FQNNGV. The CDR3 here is CASSSGQGADEQYF. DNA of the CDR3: TGTGCCAGCAGCTCGGGACAGGGGGCCGACGAGCAGTACTTC.

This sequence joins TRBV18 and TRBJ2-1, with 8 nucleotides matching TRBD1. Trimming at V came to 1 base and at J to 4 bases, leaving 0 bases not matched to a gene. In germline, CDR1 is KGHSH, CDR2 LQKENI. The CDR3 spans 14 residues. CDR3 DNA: TGTGCCAGCTCACCACGACAGGGGTACAATGAGCAGTTCTTC. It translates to CASSPRQGYNEQFF.

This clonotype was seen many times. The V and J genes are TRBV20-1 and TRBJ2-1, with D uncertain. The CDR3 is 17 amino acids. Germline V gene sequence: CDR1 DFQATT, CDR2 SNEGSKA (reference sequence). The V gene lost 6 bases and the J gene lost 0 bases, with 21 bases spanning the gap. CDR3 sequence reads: CSANPAGSASSYNEQFF. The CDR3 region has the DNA TGCAGTGCCAACCCTGCCGGGTCTGCAAGCTCCTACAATGAGCAGTTCTTC.

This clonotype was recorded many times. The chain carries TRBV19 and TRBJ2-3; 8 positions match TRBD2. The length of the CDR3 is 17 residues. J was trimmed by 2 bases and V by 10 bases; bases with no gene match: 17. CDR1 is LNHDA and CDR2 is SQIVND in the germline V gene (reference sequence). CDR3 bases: TGTGCCACCGCCGGGGGGGAGGGCCCCCTTAACACAGATACGCAGTATTTT. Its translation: CATAGGEGPLNTDTQYF.

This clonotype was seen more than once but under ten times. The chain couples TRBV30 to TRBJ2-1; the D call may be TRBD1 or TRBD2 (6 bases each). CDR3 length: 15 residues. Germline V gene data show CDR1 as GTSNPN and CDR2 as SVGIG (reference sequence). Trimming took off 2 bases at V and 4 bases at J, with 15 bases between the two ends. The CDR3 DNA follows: TGTGCCTGGAGTCCAGAAAGGGGGGCATACAATGAGCAGTTCTTC. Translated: CAWSPERGAYNEQFF.

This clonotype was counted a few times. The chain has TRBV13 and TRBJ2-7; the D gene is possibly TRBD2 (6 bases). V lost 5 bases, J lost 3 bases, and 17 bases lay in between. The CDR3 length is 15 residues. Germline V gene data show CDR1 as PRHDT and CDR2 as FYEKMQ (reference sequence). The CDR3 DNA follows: TGTGCCAGCAGCCCTACCCGGACTACCAACTACGAGCAGTACTTC. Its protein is CASSPTRTTNYEQYF.

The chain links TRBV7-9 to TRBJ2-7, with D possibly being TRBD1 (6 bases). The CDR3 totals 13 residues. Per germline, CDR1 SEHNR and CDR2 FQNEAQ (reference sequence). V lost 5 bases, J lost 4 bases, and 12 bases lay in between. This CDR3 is CASSLGQKYEQYF. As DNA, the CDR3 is TGTGCCAGCAGCCTCGGACAGAAATACGAGCAGTACTTC.

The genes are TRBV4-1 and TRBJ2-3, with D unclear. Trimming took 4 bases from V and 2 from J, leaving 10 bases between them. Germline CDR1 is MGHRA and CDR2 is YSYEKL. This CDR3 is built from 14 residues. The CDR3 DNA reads TGCGCCAGCAGCCGGTACCTCAACACAGATACGCAGTATTTT. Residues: CASSRYLNTDTQYF.

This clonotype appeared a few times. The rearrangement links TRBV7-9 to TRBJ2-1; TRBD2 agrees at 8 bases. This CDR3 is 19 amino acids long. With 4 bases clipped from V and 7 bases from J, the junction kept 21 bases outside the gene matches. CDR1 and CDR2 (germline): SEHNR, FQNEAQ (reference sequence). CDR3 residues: CASSSLIRTREVRYNEQFF. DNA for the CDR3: TGTGCCAGCAGCTCCCTTATCCGGACGCGGGAGGTTCGGTATAATGAGCAGTTCTTC. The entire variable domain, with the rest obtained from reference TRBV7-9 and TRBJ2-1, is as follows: DTGVSQNPRHKITKRGQNVTFRCDPISEHNRLYWYRQTLGQGPEFLTYFQNEAQLEKSRLLSDRFSAERPKGSFSTLEIQRTEQGDSAMYLCASSSLIRTREVRYNEQFFGPGTRLTVL.

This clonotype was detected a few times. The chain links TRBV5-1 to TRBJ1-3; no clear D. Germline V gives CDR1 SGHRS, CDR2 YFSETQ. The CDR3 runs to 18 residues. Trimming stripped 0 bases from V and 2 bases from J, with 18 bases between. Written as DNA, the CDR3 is TGCGCCAGCAGCTTGGGCCACGGGCCGGCACACCCTGGAAACACCATATATTTT. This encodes CASSLGHGPAHPGNTIYF. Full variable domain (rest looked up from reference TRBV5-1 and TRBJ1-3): KAGVTQTPRYLIKTRGQQVTLSCSPISGHRSVSWYQQTPGQGLQFLFEYFSETQRNKGNFPGRFSGRQFSNSRSEMNVSTLELGDSALYLCASSLGHGPAHPGNTIYFGEGSWLTVV.

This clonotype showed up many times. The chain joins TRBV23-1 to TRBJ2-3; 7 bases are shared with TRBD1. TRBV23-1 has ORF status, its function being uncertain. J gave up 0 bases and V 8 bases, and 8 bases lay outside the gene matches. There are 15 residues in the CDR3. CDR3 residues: CASRSYRGSTDTQYF. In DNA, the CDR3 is TGCGCCAGCCGATCTTACAGGGGCAGCACAGATACGCAGTATTTT.

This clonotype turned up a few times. The CDR3 loop reads CASSQDLSGDGYTF. CDR3 coding DNA: TGTGCCAGCAGCCAAGATCTTTCCGGAGACGGCTACACCTTC. The chain is built from TRBV4-2 and TRBJ1-2; D unresolved. There are 14 residues in the CDR3. Germline lookup yields CDR1 LGHNA and CDR2 YNFKEQ. V was pared by 0 bases and J by 8 bases, with 13 bases between.

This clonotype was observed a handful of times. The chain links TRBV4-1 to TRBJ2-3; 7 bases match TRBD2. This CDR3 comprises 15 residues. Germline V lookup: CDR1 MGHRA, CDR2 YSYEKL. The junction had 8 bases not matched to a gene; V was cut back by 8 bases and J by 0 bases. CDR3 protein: CASGGGPTSTDTQYF. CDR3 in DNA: TGCGCCAGCGGCGGGGGACCCACTAGCACAGATACGCAGTATTTT.

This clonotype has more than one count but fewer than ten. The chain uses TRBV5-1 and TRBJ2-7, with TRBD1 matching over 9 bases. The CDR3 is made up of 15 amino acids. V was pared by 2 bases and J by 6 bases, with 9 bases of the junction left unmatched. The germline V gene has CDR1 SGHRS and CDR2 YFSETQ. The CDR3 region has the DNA TGCGCCAGCAGCTTAACAGGGGGCGGTTTGGGCGAGCAGTACTTC. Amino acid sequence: CASSLTGGGLGEQYF.

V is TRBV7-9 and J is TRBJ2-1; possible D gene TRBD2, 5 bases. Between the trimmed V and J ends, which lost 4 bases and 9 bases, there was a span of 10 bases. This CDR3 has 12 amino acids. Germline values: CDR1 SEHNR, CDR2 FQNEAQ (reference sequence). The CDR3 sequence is CASSSLGREQFF. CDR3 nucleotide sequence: TGTGCCAGCAGCTCACTAGGCCGTGAGCAGTTCTTC.

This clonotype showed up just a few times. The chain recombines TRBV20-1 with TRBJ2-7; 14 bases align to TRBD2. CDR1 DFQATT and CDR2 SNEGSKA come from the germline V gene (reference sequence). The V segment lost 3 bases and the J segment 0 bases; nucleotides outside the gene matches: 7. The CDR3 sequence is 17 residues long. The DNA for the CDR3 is TGCAGTGCTAGGGAGACTAGCGGGAGGGGGAGCTCCTACGAGCAGTACTTC. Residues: CSARETSGRGSSYEQYF.

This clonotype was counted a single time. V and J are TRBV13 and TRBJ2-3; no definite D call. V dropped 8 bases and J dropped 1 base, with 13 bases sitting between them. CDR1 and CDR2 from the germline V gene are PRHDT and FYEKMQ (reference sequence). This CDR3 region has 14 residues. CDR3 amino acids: CASGDVLGTDTQYF. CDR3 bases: TGTGCCAGCGGAGACGTACTTGGCACAGATACGCAGTATTTT. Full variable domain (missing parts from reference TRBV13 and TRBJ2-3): AAGVIQSPRHLIKEKRETATLKCYPIPRHDTVYWYQQGPGQDPQFLISFYEKMQSDKGSIPDRFSAQQFSDYHSELNMSSLELGDSALYFCASGDVLGTDTQYFGPGTRLTVL.

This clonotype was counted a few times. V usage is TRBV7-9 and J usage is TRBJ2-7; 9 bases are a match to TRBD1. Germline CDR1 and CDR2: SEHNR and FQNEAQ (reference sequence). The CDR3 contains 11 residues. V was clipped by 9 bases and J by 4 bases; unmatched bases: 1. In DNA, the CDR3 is TGTGCCAGTGGACAGGGGTACGAGCAGTACTTC. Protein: CASGQGYEQYF.

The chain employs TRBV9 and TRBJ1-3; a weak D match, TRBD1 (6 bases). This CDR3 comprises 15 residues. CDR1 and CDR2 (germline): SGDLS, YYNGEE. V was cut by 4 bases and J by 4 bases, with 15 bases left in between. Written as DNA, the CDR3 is TGTGCCAGCAGCACGGGGGCGGCCGACGGAAACACCATATATTTT. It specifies CASSTGAADGNTIYF.

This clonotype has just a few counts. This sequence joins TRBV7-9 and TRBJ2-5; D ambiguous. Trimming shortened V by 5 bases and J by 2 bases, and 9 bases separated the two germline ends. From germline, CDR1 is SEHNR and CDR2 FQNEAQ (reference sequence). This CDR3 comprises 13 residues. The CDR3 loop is CASSRARQETQYF. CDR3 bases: TGTGCCAGCAGCAGGGCCCGACAAGAGACCCAGTACTTC.

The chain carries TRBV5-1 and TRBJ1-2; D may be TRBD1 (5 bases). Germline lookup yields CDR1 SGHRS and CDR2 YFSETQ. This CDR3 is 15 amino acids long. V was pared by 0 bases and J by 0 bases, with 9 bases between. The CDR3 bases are TGCGCCAGCAGCTTGGTTGGGGGATCTAACTATGGCTACACCTTC. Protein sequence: CASSLVGGSNYGYTF.